What follows is one TCR beta chain and its context. This sample was taken from a study of blood T cell repertoires in COVID-19. Here immunoSEQ multiplex PCR was the method, and the copy in TCRdb shows in-frame clones only, minus some. There are about 32,000 clones in the sample; roughly 93% occur only once, and approximately 0.88% lies in the top ten. The CDR3 has 12 residues. Between the trimmed V and J ends, which lost 6 bases and 5 bases, there was a span of 7 bases. Germline assignment: CDR1 KGHSH and CDR2 LQKENI. Source material: peripheral blood. This chain links TRBV18 with TRBJ2-2; the D gene is possibly TRBD2 (5 bases). The source of this sequence is a male donor with active COVID-19. The CDR3 region is CASSERTGELFF. CDR3 coding DNA: TGTGCCAGCTCTGAGCGGACCGGGGAGCTGTTTTTT.